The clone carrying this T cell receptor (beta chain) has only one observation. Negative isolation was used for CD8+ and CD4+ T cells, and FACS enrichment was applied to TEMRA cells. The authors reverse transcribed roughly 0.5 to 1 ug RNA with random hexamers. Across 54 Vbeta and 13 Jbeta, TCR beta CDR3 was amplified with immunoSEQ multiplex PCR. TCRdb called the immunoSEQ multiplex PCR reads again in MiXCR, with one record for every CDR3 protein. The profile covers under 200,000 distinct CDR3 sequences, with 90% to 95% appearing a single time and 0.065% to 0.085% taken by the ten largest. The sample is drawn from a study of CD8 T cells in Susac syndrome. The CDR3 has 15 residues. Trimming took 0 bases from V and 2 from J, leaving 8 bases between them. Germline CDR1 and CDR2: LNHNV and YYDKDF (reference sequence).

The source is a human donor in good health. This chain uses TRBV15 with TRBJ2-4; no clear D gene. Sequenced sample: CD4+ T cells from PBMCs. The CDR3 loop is CATSRDTPTKNIQYF. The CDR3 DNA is TGTGCCACCAGCAGAGACACTCCAACCAAAAACATTCAGTACTTC.